Below are 27 T cell receptor beta chains sequenced from a single sample in a study of T cell responses to AZD1222 COVID-19 vaccine. The repertoire was sequenced with immunoSEQ multiplex PCR; TCRdb's copy has only in-frame clones and lacks some. This table has some 56,000 clones, 75% to 90% appearing once. Source: peripheral blood, taken on day 0 of AZD1222 vaccination. Receptor source: an adult in good health.

The chain joins TRBV30 to TRBJ1-1; D uncertain. Germline V lookup: CDR1 GTSNPN, CDR2 SVGIG (reference sequence). V lost 3 bases and J lost 7, with 12 bases in between. The CDR3 extends over 12 amino acids. The CDR3 DNA is TGTGCCTGGAGGAGTCAGTGGCTTGAAGCTTTCTTT. Amino acids: CAWRSQWLEAFF.

Regarding this clone: Sequence at one end of the junction differs from germline and may be a read error. The chain combines TRBV19 with TRBJ2-7; perhaps TRBD1 as D (6 bases). The CDR3 has 12 residues. From germline, CDR1 is LNHDA and CDR2 SQIVND (reference sequence). The CDR3 loop reads CASSIADSSQYF. For the CDR3, the DNA is TGTGCCAGTAGTATCGCGGACAGTTCGCAGTACTTT.

J is TRBJ1-2 and V is TRBV6-5; D is unresolved. The CDR3 spans 15 residues. CDR1 MNHEY and CDR2 SVGAGI come from the germline V gene. V lost 2 bases to trimming and J lost 6 bases, with 16 bases between them. As DNA, the CDR3 is TGTGCCAGCAGTTACCAGTTGGCCCCAGCTAATGGCTACACCTTC. This codes for CASSYQLAPANGYTF.

V usage is TRBV6-1 and J usage is TRBJ2-1, with D maybe TRBD1 (6 bases). The CDR3 has 14 residues. V dropped 2 bases and J dropped 4 bases, with 9 bases sitting between them. Germline V lookup: CDR1 MNHNS, CDR2 SASEGT. The CDR3 sequence is CASSERTGYNEQFF. CDR3 DNA: TGTGCCAGCAGTGAACGTACAGGGTACAATGAGCAGTTCTTC.

J is TRBJ2-7 and V is TRBV28; D not certain. This CDR3 comprises 14 residues. Germline V lookup: CDR1 MDHEN, CDR2 SYDVKM. Trimming removed 3 bases at V and 0 bases at J, with 9 bases between. The CDR3 nucleotides are TGTGCCAGCAGTTTTCTCGGCACCTCCTACGAGCAGTACTTC. Its protein product is CASSFLGTSYEQYF.

This sequence joins TRBV10-3 and TRBJ2-1; TRBD1 aligns across 7 bases. The CDR3 runs 12 residues. Germline V gene sequence: CDR1 ENHRY, CDR2 SYGVKD. J gave up 11 bases and V 2 bases, and 3 bases lay outside the gene matches. In DNA form, the CDR3 reads TGTGCCATCAGTGAGCCGACAGGGAAGCAGTTCTTC. Protein: CAISEPTGKQFF.

The rearrangement joins TRBV5-1 to TRBJ2-1; possible D gene TRBD1, 6 bases. This CDR3 has 17 amino acids. CDR1 is SGHRS and CDR2 is YFSETQ in the germline V gene. V was cut by 6 bases and J by 0 bases, with 19 bases left in between. Here the CDR3 DNA reads TGCGCCAGCACCATAACCGGGACAATATCCTCCTACAATGAGCAGTTCTTC. Translation: CASTITGTISSYNEQFF.

The chain couples TRBV7-3 to TRBJ2-6; unclear D gene. This CDR3 comprises 17 residues. Trimming stripped 6 bases from V and 0 bases from J, with 15 bases between. Per germline, CDR1 SGHTA and CDR2 FQGTGA. The CDR3, as DNA: TGTGCCAGCAGTCGAAGACCGATAGCCTCTGGGGCCAACGTCCTGACTTTC. Translation gives CASSRRPIASGANVLTF.

The chain has TRBV19 and TRBJ2-3; D is ambiguous. In germline, CDR1 is LNHDA, CDR2 SQIVND (reference sequence). This CDR3 has 16 amino acids. Deletions cut 0 bases from V and 1 base from J, with 11 bases between. CDR3 residues: CASSIEEGIRTDTQYF. As DNA, the CDR3 is TGTGCCAGTAGTATAGAGGAAGGGATCCGCACAGATACGCAGTATTTT. The full variable domain, rest sourced from reference TRBV19 and TRBJ2-3, is DGGITQSPKYLFRKEGQNVTLSCEQNLNHDAMYWYRQDPGQGLRLIYYSQIVNDFQKGDIAEGYSVSREKKESFPLTVTSAQKNPTAFYLCASSIEEGIRTDTQYFGPGTRLTVL.

The chain employs TRBV5-1 and TRBJ2-1, with TRBD1 matching 8 bases. This CDR3 is built from 15 residues. CDR1 is SGHRS, CDR2 YFSETQ, per germline. V gave up 2 bases and J gave up 5 bases; unmatched junction bases: 6. CDR3 DNA: TGCGCCAGCAGCTTAACCACAGGGGGAGACAATGAGCAGTTCTTC. The encoded protein is CASSLTTGGDNEQFF.

This clone was recorded a few times. The V gene is TRBV4-1, the J gene TRBJ2-7, with D possibly being TRBD2 (5 bases). From germline, CDR1 is MGHRA and CDR2 YSYEKL. V dropped 1 base and J dropped 3 bases, with 10 bases sitting between them. This CDR3 comprises 14 residues. As DNA, the CDR3 is TGCGCCAGCAGCCAAGGGGAGCGCGGCTACGAGCAGTACTTC. Encoded protein: CASSQGERGYEQYF.

The chain couples TRBV19 to TRBJ1-1; TRBD1 aligns across 9 bases. V trimming: 1 base; J trimming: 4 bases; junction bases outside the gene matches: 1. The CDR3 loop spans 14 amino acids. From germline, CDR1 is LNHDA and CDR2 SQIVND (reference sequence). CDR3 sequence: CASSIGTGVTEAFF. The CDR3 DNA follows: TGTGCCAGTAGTATAGGGACAGGGGTCACTGAAGCTTTCTTT. Full variable domain (remainder filled in from reference TRBV19 and TRBJ1-1): DGGITQSPKYLFRKEGQNVTLSCEQNLNHDAMYWYRQDPGQGLRLIYYSQIVNDFQKGDIAEGYSVSREKKESFPLTVTSAQKNPTAFYLCASSIGTGVTEAFFGQGTRLTVV.

The chain is built from TRBV6-4 and TRBJ1-2; D may be TRBD1 (6 bases). Looked up from germline, CDR1 is MRHNA and CDR2 is SNTAGT. V lost 2 bases, J lost 6 bases, and 13 bases lay in between. The CDR3 is made up of 14 amino acids. The CDR3 is CASSDLRDTHGYTF. In DNA form, the CDR3 reads TGTGCCAGCAGTGACCTCCGGGACACCCATGGCTACACCTTC.

The J gene is TRBJ2-7, the V gene TRBV24-1; 8 positions match TRBD1. CDR1 KGHDR and CDR2 SFDVKD come from the germline V gene. The CDR3 runs 15 residues. J was trimmed by 4 bases and V by 1 base; bases with no gene match: 5. The CDR3 is CATSDFNRGAYEQYF. CDR3 nucleotides: TGTGCCACCAGTGATTTCAACAGGGGGGCATACGAGCAGTACTTC.

The sample holds one count of this clone. The CDR3 DNA is TGTGCCAGCAGCTTAGAGGGCTCAGGCACAGATACGCAGTATTTT. Its translation: CASSLEGSGTDTQYF. V is TRBV11-3 and J is TRBJ2-3; D unclear. Germline V CDR1 and CDR2: SGHNT, YENEEA. The CDR3 consists of 15 residues. V was clipped by 0 bases and J by 1 base, with 8 bases between them.

This chain uses TRBV2 with TRBJ2-2; perhaps TRBD2 as D (6 bases). CDR3 length: 13 amino acids. The germline CDR1 and CDR2 sequences are SNHLY and FYNNEI. With 7 bases removed from V and 6 bases from J, the gap between germline ends came to 12 bases. This chain's CDR3 is CASIWRGAGELFF. For the CDR3, the DNA is TGTGCCAGCATATGGCGGGGAGCCGGGGAGCTGTTTTTT.

In DNA form, the CDR3 reads TGTGCCAGCAGCTTACAAAAAGGACAGGGCTCTGGGGCCAACGTCCTGACTTTC. Its translation is CASSLQKGQGSGANVLTF. This chain links TRBV5-4 with TRBJ2-6, with TRBD1 identical over 8 bases. The CDR3 has 18 residues. CDR1 SGHNT and CDR2 YYREEE come from the germline V gene (reference sequence). J gave up 0 bases and V 2 bases, and 7 bases lay outside the gene matches.

The chain recombines TRBV5-1 with TRBJ2-7; D remains ambiguous. The germline V gene has CDR1 SGHRS and CDR2 YFSETQ. V lost 0 bases and J 4 bases, leaving 14 bases between the germline ends. The CDR3 runs 15 residues. The CDR3 protein is CASSLGPRMEYEQYF. The CDR3 bases are TGCGCCAGCAGCTTGGGGCCCCGAATGGAATACGAGCAGTACTTC.

The chain uses TRBV19 and TRBJ2-1; the match to TRBD1 covers 9 bases. Trimming cost V 4 bases and J 8 bases; bases outside gene matches: 9. Germline-derived CDR1 and CDR2 are LNHDA and SQIVND (reference sequence). The CDR3 runs 15 residues. The chain's CDR3 is CASSTGTGFSDEQFF. The CDR3 DNA reads as TGTGCCAGTAGTACCGGGACAGGGTTTAGTGATGAGCAGTTCTTC.

The rearrangement links TRBV6-5 to TRBJ1-6, with D maybe TRBD1 (5 bases). The length of the CDR3 is 15 residues. Trimming removed 7 bases from V and 1 base from J, with 11 bases in between. From germline, CDR1 is MNHEY and CDR2 SVGAGI. CDR3 sequence reads: CASTLRGSYNSPLHF. The CDR3 bases are TGTGCCAGCACCCTAAGGGGTTCCTATAATTCACCCCTCCACTTT.

The sample holds a few counts of this clone. V is TRBV3-1 (or the pseudogene TRBV3-2) and J is TRBJ2-2; 11 bases match TRBD2. Germline loops: CDR1 LGHDT, CDR2 YNNKEL (reference sequence). Trimming removed 0 bases from V and 4 bases from J; junction bases left unmatched: 10. This CDR3 has 19 residues. Written as DNA, the CDR3 is TGTGCCAGCAGCCAAGAGACTAGCGGGGTTATTCAGAGCACCGGGGAGCTGTTTTTT. It yields the protein CASSQETSGVIQSTGELFF.

The rearrangement joins TRBV13 to TRBJ2-3; no definite D call. V was shortened by 0 bases and J by 2 bases, with 6 bases between the two germline ends. Germline CDR1 PRHDT, CDR2 FYEKMQ (reference sequence). CDR3 length: 14 residues. Written as DNA, the CDR3 is TGTGCCAGCAGCTTAGGTCTAAACACAGATACGCAGTATTTT. Translation gives CASSLGLNTDTQYF.

For the CDR3, the DNA is TGTGCCTGCCATATGGGGCGAGCCTATGGCTACACCTTC. Its translation: CACHMGRAYGYTF. The V and J genes are TRBV30 and TRBJ1-2; perhaps TRBD1 as D (5 bases). Deletions cut 6 bases from V and 4 bases from J, with 15 bases between. This CDR3 contains 13 residues. From germline, CDR1 is GTSNPN and CDR2 SVGIG (reference sequence). The full variable domain, rest sourced from reference TRBV30 and TRBJ1-2, is SQTIHQWPATLVQPVGSPLSLECTVEGTSNPNLYWYRQAAGRGLQLLFYSVGIGQISSEVPQNLSASRPQDRQFILSSKKLLLSDSGFYLCACHMGRAYGYTFGSGTRLTVV.

The genes are TRBV7-9 and TRBJ1-3; D is undetermined. Germline lookup yields CDR1 SEHNR and CDR2 FQNEAQ (reference sequence). With 3 bases removed from V and 3 bases from J, the gap between germline ends came to 0 bases. This CDR3 has 11 residues. The CDR3 region has the DNA TGTGCCAGCAGCTTTGGAAACACCATATATTTT. Protein product: CASSFGNTIYF.

The table lists this clone with a count of one. V is TRBV10-2 and J is TRBJ1-5; TRBD1 aligns across 7 bases. Germline V lookup: CDR1 WSHSY, CDR2 SAAADI. The CDR3 is 15 residues long. With 3 bases clipped from V and 6 bases from J, the junction kept 8 bases outside the gene matches. This CDR3 reads CASSDRQGVSQPQHF. As DNA, the CDR3 is TGCGCCAGCAGTGATAGGCAGGGGGTGAGTCAGCCCCAGCATTTT.

This sequence joins TRBV30 and TRBJ2-1; unclear D gene. From germline, CDR1 is GTSNPN and CDR2 SVGIG (reference sequence). The CDR3 has 12 amino acids. The V end lost 2 bases, the J end lost 6 bases, and 8 bases lay between the germline ends. CDR3 amino acids: CAWSTLGNEQFF. The CDR3, as DNA: TGTGCCTGGAGTACCCTGGGCAATGAGCAGTTCTTC.

V gene TRBV9 combines with J gene TRBJ1-3; D is undetermined. V was trimmed by 2 bases and J by 4 bases, leaving 13 bases between them. The CDR3 spans 15 residues. In germline, CDR1 is SGDLS, CDR2 YYNGEE. CDR3 in amino acids: CASSVLQGSGNTIYF. The CDR3 nucleotides read TGTGCCAGCAGCGTCCTCCAAGGGAGCGGAAACACCATATATTTT.